The present T cell receptor beta chain was sequenced within a study of blood T cell repertoires in COVID-19. The data were produced by immunoSEQ multiplex PCR, yet TCRdb's version contains in-frame clones alone and is incomplete. The sample contains roughly 350,000 clones, about 92% of which appear only once. The J segment lost 4 bases and the V segment lost 5 bases, leaving 7 bases of the junction unmatched. Germline loops: CDR1 SGHVS, CDR2 FQNEAQ. The CDR3 extends over 15 amino acids. Sample: PBMCs or T cells enriched from blood (not recorded which). This chain joins TRBV7-8 and TRBJ2-1; TRBD2 aligns across 8 bases. The TCR was taken from a young woman who had recovered from COVID-19. The DNA of the CDR3 is TGTGCCAGCAGCCCGCGGGGGGACCTGTACAATGAGCAGTTCTTC. Encoded protein: CASSPRGDLYNEQFF.